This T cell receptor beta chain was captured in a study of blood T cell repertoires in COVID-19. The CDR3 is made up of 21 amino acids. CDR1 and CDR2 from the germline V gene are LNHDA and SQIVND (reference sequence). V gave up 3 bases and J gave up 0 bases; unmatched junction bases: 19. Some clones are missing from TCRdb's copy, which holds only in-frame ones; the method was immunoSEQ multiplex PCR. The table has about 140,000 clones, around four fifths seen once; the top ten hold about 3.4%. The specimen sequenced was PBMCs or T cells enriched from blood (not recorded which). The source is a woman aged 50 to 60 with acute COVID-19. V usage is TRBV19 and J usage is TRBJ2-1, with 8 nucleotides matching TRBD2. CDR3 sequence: CASSIDPPGASGPSSYNEQFF. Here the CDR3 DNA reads TGTGCCAGTAGTATTGACCCGCCGGGGGCTAGCGGGCCGAGCTCCTACAATGAGCAGTTCTTC.